This T cell receptor (beta chain) is drawn from a study of blood T cell repertoires in COVID-19. For the study at large: The United States, Italy and Spain provided the acute and convalescent COVID-19 samples. PBMCs, B-cell-depleted T cells, or T cells provided the cDNA or gDNA that made up the material.

In the study's own analysis: Estimation of nucleated cell counts relied on the amplification of reference gene primers. TCRdb keeps only in-frame clones here, not all; method: immunoSEQ multiplex PCR. V, J and clone size were drawn from that table, and D and trimming were deduced from the DNA. The repertoire consists of under 200,000 clones, with 86% occurring once and the leading ten covering approximately 6.5%. V lost 5 bases and J 4 bases, leaving 17 bases between the germline ends. The CDR3 has 15 residues. The germline CDR1 and CDR2 sequences are SGHNT and YENEEA. This clone was seen more than once but under ten times.

The rearrangement links TRBV11-3 to TRBJ1-1, with D hard to call. This sequence originates from a woman aged 80 or over in a cohort sampled during active or convalescent COVID-19. The sequencing input was peripheral blood. This chain's CDR3 is CASSPPQRVSTEAFF. The CDR3 nucleotides are TGTGCCAGCAGCCCTCCGCAGAGGGTAAGCACTGAAGCTTTCTTT.